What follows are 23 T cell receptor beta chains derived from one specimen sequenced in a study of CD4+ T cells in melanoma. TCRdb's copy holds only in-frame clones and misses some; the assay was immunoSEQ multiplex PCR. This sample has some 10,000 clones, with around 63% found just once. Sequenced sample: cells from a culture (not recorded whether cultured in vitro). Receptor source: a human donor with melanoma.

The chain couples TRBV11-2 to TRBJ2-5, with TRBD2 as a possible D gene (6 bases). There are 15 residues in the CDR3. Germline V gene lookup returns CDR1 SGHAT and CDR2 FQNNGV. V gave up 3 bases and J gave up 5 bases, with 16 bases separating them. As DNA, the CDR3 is TGTGCCAGCAGCTTGGAGGGCTCGGTGCGGGAGACCCAGTACTTC. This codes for CASSLEGSVRETQYF. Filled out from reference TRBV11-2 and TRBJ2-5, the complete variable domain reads EAGVAQSPRYKIIEKRQSVAFWCNPISGHATLYWYQQILGQGPKLLIQFQNNGVVDDSQLPKDRFSAERLKGVDSTLKIQPAKLEDSAVYLCASSLEGSVRETQYFGPGTRLLVL.

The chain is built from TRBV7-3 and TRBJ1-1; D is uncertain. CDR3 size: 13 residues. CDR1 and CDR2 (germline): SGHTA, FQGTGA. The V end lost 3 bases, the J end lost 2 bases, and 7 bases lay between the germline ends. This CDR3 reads CASSFTVNTEAFF. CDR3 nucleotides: TGTGCCAGCAGCTTTACAGTTAACACTGAAGCTTTCTTT.

CDR3 nucleotide sequence: TGCGCCAGCAGCCGGCGGGCTAGCGGGGGCCCGGCGGGGGATACGCAGTATTTT. This sequence encodes CASSRRASGGPAGDTQYF. The V and J genes are TRBV4-1 and TRBJ2-3, with 10 positions matching TRBD2. Germline CDR1 reads MGHRA; CDR2 reads YSYEKL. V was pared by 4 bases and J by 6 bases, with 16 bases of the junction left unmatched. There are 18 residues in the CDR3.

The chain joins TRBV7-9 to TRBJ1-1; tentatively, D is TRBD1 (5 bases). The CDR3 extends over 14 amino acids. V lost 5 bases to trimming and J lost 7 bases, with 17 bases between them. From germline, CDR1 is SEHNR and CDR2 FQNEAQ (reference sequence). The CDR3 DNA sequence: TGTGCCAGCAGCCCCCTCGGGGGGAGCGGTGAAGCTTTCTTT. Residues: CASSPLGGSGEAFF.

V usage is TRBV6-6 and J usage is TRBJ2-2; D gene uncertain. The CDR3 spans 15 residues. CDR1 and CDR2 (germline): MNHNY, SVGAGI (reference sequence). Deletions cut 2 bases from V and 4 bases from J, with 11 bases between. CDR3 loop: CASSYLGRPTGELFF. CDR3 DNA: TGTGCCAGCAGTTACCTTGGCAGGCCCACCGGGGAGCTGTTTTTT.

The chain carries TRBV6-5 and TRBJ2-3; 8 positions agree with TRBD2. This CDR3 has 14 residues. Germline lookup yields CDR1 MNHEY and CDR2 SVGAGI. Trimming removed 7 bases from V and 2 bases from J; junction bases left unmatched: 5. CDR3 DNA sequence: TGTGCCAGCATAAGGCGGGGGGACACAGATACGCAGTATTTT. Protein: CASIRRGDTDTQYF.

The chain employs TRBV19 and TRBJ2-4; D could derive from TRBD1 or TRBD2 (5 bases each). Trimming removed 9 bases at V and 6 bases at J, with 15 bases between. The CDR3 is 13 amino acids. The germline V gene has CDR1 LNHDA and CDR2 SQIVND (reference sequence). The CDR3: CARGPAPSNIQYF. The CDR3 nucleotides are TGTGCCAGGGGACCTGCTCCTTCAAACATTCAGTACTTC.

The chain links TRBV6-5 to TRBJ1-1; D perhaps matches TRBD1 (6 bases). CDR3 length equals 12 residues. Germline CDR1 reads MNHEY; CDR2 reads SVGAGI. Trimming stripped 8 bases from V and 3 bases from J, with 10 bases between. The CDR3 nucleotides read TGTGCCAGCCGCCGGACAGACACTGAAGCTTTCTTT. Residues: CASRRTDTEAFF.

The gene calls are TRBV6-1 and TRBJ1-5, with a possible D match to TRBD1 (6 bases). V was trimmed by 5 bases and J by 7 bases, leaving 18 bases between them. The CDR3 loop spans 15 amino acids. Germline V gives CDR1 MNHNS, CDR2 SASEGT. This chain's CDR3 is CASSNLQGGLQPQHF. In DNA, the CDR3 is TGTGCCAGCAGTAACCTACAGGGTGGACTACAGCCCCAGCATTTT.

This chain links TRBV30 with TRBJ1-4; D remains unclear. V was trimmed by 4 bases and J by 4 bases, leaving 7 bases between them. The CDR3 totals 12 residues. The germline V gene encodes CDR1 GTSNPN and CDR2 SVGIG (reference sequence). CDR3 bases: TGTGCCTGGAAAGGAGATAATGAAAAACTGTTTTTT. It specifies CAWKGDNEKLFF.

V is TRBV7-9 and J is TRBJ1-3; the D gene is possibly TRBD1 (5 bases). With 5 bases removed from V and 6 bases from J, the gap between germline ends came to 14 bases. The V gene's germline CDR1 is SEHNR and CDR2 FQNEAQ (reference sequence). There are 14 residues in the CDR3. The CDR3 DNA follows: TGTGCCAGCAGCCCCAAGGGGTTGGAAAACACCATATATTTT. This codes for CASSPKGLENTIYF. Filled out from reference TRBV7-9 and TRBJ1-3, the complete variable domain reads DTGVSQNPRHKITKRGQNVTFRCDPISEHNRLYWYRQTLGQGPEFLTYFQNEAQLEKSRLLSDRFSAERPKGSFSTLEIQRTEQGDSAMYLCASSPKGLENTIYFGEGSWLTVV.

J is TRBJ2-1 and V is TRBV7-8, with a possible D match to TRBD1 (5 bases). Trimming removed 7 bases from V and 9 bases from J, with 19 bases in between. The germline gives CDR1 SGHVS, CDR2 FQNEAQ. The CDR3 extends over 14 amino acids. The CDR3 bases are TGTGCCAGCAAACCAACCAGGGTCTTGGGTGAGCAGTTCTTC. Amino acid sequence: CASKPTRVLGEQFF.

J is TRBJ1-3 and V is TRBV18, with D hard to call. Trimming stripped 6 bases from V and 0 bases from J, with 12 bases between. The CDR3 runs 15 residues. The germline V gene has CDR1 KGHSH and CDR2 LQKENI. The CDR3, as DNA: TGTGCCAGCTCCCCTGGCGCTGACTCTGGAAACACCATATATTTT. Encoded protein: CASSPGADSGNTIYF.

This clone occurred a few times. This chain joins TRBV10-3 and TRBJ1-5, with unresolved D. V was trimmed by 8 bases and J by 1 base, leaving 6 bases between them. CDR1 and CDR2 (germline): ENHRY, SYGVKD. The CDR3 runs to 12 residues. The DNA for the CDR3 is TGTGCCATCTCCGACAGCAATCAGCCCCAGCATTTT. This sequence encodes CAISDSNQPQHF.

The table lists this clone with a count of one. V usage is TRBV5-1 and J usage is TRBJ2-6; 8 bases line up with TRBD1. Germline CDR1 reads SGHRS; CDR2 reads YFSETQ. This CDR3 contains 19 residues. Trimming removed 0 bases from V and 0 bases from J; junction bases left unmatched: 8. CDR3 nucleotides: TGCGCCAGCAGCTTGGTTCTCCCAGGGGGCTTCTCTGGGGCCAACGTCCTGACTTTC. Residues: CASSLVLPGGFSGANVLTF.

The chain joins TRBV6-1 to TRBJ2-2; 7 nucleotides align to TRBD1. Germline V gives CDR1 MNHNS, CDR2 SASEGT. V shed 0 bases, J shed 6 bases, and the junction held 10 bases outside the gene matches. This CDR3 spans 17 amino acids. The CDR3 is CASSEALTGFYPGELFF. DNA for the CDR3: TGTGCCAGCAGTGAAGCGCTGACAGGGTTTTATCCCGGGGAGCTGTTTTTT.

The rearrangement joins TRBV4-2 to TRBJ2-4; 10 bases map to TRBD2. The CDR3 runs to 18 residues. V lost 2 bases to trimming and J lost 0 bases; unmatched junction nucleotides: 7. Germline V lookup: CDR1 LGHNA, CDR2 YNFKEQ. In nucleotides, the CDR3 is TGTGCCAGCAGCCAACTCGGGACTAGCGTTGGAGCCAAAAACATTCAGTACTTC. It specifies CASSQLGTSVGAKNIQYF.

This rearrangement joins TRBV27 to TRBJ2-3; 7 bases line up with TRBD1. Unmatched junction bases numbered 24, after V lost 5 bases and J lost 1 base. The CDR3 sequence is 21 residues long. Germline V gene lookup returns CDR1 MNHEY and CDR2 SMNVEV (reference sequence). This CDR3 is CASSTRRTGGRTLGRTDTQYF. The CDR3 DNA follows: TGTGCCAGCAGTACCCGCCGGACAGGCGGTAGAACCCTGGGCCGCACAGATACGCAGTATTTT.

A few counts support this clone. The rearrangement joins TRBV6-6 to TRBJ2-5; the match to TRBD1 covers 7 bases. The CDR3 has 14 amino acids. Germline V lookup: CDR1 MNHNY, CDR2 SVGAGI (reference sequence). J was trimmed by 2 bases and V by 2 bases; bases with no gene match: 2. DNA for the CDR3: TGTGCCAGCAGTTACCAGGGGGAACAAGAGACCCAGTACTTC. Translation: CASSYQGEQETQYF.

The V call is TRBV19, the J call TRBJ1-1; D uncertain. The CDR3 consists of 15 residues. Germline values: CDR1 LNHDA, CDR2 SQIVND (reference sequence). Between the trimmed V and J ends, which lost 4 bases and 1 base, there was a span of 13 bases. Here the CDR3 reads CASSTGWRENTEAFF. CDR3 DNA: TGTGCCAGTAGTACCGGATGGAGGGAGAACACTGAAGCTTTCTTT.

As DNA, the CDR3 is TGTGCCAGCTCCCCCCGGGAAGGGATGAACACTGAAGCTTTCTTT. Its protein is CASSPREGMNTEAFF. The rearrangement joins TRBV18 to TRBJ1-1; D call uncertain. Between the trimmed V and J ends, which lost 6 bases and 0 bases, there was a span of 14 bases. The germline CDR1 and CDR2 sequences are KGHSH and LQKENI. This CDR3 is built from 15 residues.

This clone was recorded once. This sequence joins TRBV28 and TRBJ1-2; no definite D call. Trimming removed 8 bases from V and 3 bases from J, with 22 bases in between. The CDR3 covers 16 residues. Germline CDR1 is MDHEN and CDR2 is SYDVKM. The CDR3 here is CASGVGGPSIYYGYTF. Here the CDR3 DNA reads TGTGCCAGCGGGGTCGGCGGACCATCGATCTACTATGGCTACACCTTC.

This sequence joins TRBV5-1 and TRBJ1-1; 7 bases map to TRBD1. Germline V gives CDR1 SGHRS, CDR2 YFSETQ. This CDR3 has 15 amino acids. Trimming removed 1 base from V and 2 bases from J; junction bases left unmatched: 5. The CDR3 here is CASSLTGEFNTEAFF. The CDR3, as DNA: TGCGCCAGCAGCTTGACAGGGGAATTTAACACTGAAGCTTTCTTT.